Below are 18 T cell receptor beta chains sequenced from a single sample in a study of OX40 agonist ivuxolimab in advanced cancers. Generated by immunoSEQ multiplex PCR, the TCRdb table keeps only in-frame clones and is missing some. The sample has about 27,000 clones; roughly 90% are singletons. Sequences were derived from CD4+ or CD8+ T cells sorted from blood, sampled in a trial of the OX40 agonist ivuxolimab. The receptors were sampled from an adult with an advanced solid tumor such as melanoma, head and neck, liver or kidney cancer.

This chain uses TRBV6-1 with TRBJ2-3; D gene unclear. The V and J ends lost 2 bases and 0 bases respectively, with 9 bases between them. Germline V lookup: CDR1 MNHNS, CDR2 SASEGT. The CDR3 covers 15 residues. The DNA for the CDR3 is TGTGCCAGCAGTGAACGTAAATCTAGCACAGATACGCAGTATTTT. Translated: CASSERKSSTDTQYF.

This chain links TRBV27 with TRBJ2-3; 10 bases align to TRBD2. CDR3 length equals 14 residues. CDR1 and CDR2 from the germline V gene are MNHEY and SMNVEV (reference sequence). The V segment lost 7 bases and the J segment 4 bases; nucleotides outside the gene matches: 5. Here the CDR3 DNA reads TGTGCCAGCACCCCTAGCGGGAGTCCAGATACGCAGTATTTT. The encoded protein is CASTPSGSPDTQYF.

The chain joins TRBV7-2 to TRBJ2-1; maybe TRBD2 (5 bases). CDR3 size: 16 residues. V was pared by 0 bases and J by 2 bases, with 11 bases between. Germline V lookup: CDR1 SGHTA, CDR2 FQGNSA. The CDR3 region has the DNA TGTGCCAGCAGCTTAGCCTCGAGGGAACCCTACAATGAGCAGTTCTTC. Its translation: CASSLASREPYNEQFF.

The rearrangement links TRBV7-3 to TRBJ2-3, with TRBD2 as a possible D gene (5 bases). The V gene lost 5 bases and the J gene lost 1 base, with 13 bases spanning the gap. Germline lookup yields CDR1 SGHTA and CDR2 FQGTGA. This CDR3 has 15 residues. In nucleotides, the CDR3 is TGTGCCAGCAGCGCGCTACTAGAGGGCACAGATACGCAGTATTTT. It specifies CASSALLEGTDTQYF.

V and J are TRBV19 and TRBJ2-1; 9 positions agree with TRBD2. The CDR3 covers 15 residues. Germline V gene data show CDR1 as LNHDA and CDR2 as SQIVND (reference sequence). V lost 4 bases and J lost 4; bases outside the gene matches: 5. The CDR3 region is CASSSSGGPYNEQFF. CDR3 DNA: TGTGCCAGTAGTAGCAGCGGGGGGCCTTACAATGAGCAGTTCTTC.

The V call is TRBV10-2, the J call TRBJ2-7; D is unresolved. V lost 1 base and J lost 2, with 9 bases in between. The CDR3 loop spans 14 amino acids. Germline CDR1 and CDR2: WSHSY and SAAADI. CDR3 region: CASSEWAVTYEQYF. Written as DNA, the CDR3 is TGCGCCAGCAGTGAGTGGGCAGTCACCTACGAGCAGTACTTC.

This rearrangement joins TRBV25-1 to TRBJ1-1; TRBD1 might be the D (6 bases). Germline CDR1 is MGHDK and CDR2 is SYGVNS. CDR3 length: 17 amino acids. The V end was cut by 1 base, the J end by 0 bases, with 15 bases between. For the CDR3, the DNA is TGTGCCAGCAGTGAATCGGACAGTCTAACGGTGAACACTGAAGCTTTCTTT. It specifies CASSESDSLTVNTEAFF.

This chain joins TRBV10-3 and TRBJ2-7; no definite D call. Germline loops: CDR1 ENHRY, CDR2 SYGVKD. The CDR3 extends over 15 amino acids. Trimming shortened V by 0 bases and J by 0 bases, and 9 bases separated the two germline ends. The CDR3 bases are TGTGCCATCAGTGAGTCGATGGGGTTCTCCTACGAGCAGTACTTC. Its translation: CAISESMGFSYEQYF.

The rearrangement joins TRBV7-6 to TRBJ2-7, with 9 bases that match TRBD2. This CDR3 comprises 15 residues. V trimming: 5 bases; J trimming: 4 bases; junction bases outside the gene matches: 9. CDR1 and CDR2 from the germline V gene are SGHVS and FNYEAQ. DNA of the CDR3: TGTGCCAGCAGCAAAACGGCGGGAGGGACATACGAGCAGTACTTC. Protein: CASSKTAGGTYEQYF.

This clone was seen a single time. The V and J genes are TRBV6-6 and TRBJ2-2; D may be TRBD1 or TRBD2 (5 bases each). This CDR3 is built from 13 residues. Germline CDR1 reads MNHNY; CDR2 reads SVGAGI (reference sequence). V lost 3 bases and J lost 8, with 10 bases in between. CDR3 coding DNA: TGTGCCAGCAGTTATGGGACCAAGGGGGAGCTGTTTTTT. This translates into CASSYGTKGELFF.

The rearrangement uses TRBV7-8 and TRBJ2-1; D is possibly TRBD2 (5 bases). Germline V gene lookup returns CDR1 SGHVS and CDR2 FQNEAQ. Trimming shortened V by 5 bases and J by 3 bases, and 20 bases separated the two germline ends. The CDR3 loop spans 17 amino acids. The CDR3 DNA follows: TGTGCCAGCAGCGACGTCCAACGGCCGACTATCTACAATGAGCAGTTCTTC. Residues: CASSDVQRPTIYNEQFF.

The chain has TRBV5-1 and TRBJ2-7, with 10 bases identical to TRBD1. The CDR3 consists of 16 residues. Trimming cost V 0 bases and J 3 bases; bases outside gene matches: 6. Germline CDR1 and CDR2: SGHRS and YFSETQ. The CDR3: CASSLGQGATHYEQYF. CDR3 nucleotides: TGCGCCAGCAGCTTGGGACAGGGGGCCACCCACTACGAGCAGTACTTC.

The chain couples TRBV7-6 to TRBJ2-1; the D gene is possibly TRBD2 (5 bases). This CDR3 region has 15 residues. In germline, CDR1 is SGHVS, CDR2 FNYEAQ. The germline V and J ends were trimmed by 6 bases and 7 bases, with 19 bases remaining between them. Written as DNA, the CDR3 is TGTGCCAGCAGTTCCTCTAGCTCCCAGTGGAATGAGCAGTTCTTC. It encodes CASSSSSSQWNEQFF.

This clone showed up just once. The chain couples TRBV12-2 to TRBJ2-7; the table names TRBD1, a call not compared with the DNA. TRBV12-2 is given as a pseudogene. The CDR3 extends over 15 amino acids. CDR3 region: CASRLANRGMDEQYF. CDR3 nucleotides: TGTGCAAGTCGCTTAGCTAACAGGGGGATGGACGAGCAGTACTTC.

CDR3 coding DNA: TGTGCCAGCAGTATCGGGACAGGGGGAAGAGAGACCCAGTACTTC. Translating it yields CASSIGTGGRETQYF. V gene TRBV27 combines with J gene TRBJ2-5, with 11 bases matching TRBD1. Germline CDR1 and CDR2: MNHEY and SMNVEV (reference sequence). V lost 5 bases to trimming and J lost 4 bases; unmatched junction nucleotides: 6. This CDR3 spans 15 amino acids.

V and J are TRBV6-5 and TRBJ1-1, with TRBD1 matching 8 bases. The V segment lost 0 bases and the J segment 4 bases; nucleotides outside the gene matches: 7. The germline V gene has CDR1 MNHEY and CDR2 SVGAGI. This CDR3 contains 16 residues. CDR3 DNA sequence: TGTGCCAGCAGTTACTCGATCCAGGGGGCAGGCACTGAAGCTTTCTTT. It is translated as CASSYSIQGAGTEAFF.

The chain carries TRBV25-1 and TRBJ2-7; D may be TRBD1 or TRBD2 (6 bases each). Trimming removed 2 bases from V and 5 bases from J, with 19 bases in between. Germline assignment: CDR1 MGHDK and CDR2 SYGVNS. The CDR3 is 16 residues long. CDR3 amino acids: CASSEPELGGWDEQYF. As DNA, the CDR3 is TGTGCCAGCAGTGAACCGGAACTCGGGGGCTGGGACGAGCAGTACTTC.

The gene calls are TRBV7-2 and TRBJ2-4; D not resolved. Trimming took 1 base from V and 0 from J, leaving 7 bases between them. This CDR3 comprises 15 residues. Germline V lookup: CDR1 SGHTA, CDR2 FQGNSA. The CDR3 reads CASSLGRLAKNIQYF. CDR3 nucleotide sequence: TGTGCCAGCAGCTTAGGACGGCTAGCCAAAAACATTCAGTACTTC.